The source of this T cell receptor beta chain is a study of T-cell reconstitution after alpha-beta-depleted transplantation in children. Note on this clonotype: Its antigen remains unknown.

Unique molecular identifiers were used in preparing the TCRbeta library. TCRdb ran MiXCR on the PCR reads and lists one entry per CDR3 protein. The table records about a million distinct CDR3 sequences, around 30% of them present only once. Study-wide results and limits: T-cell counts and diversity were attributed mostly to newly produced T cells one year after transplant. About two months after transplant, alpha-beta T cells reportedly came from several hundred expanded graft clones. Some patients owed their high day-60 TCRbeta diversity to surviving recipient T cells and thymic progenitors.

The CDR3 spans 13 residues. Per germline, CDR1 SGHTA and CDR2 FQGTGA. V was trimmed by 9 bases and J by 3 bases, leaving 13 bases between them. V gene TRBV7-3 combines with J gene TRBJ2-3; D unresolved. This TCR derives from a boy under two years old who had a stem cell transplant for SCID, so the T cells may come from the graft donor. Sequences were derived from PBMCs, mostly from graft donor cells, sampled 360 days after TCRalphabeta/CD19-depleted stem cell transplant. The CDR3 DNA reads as TGTGCCAGTTTTAATTGGGGAACAGATACGCAGTATTTT. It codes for CASFNWGTDTQYF.